Listed below are T cell receptor beta chains from one sample, sequenced in a study of blood T cell repertoires in COVID-19. Using immunoSEQ multiplex PCR, the repertoire was profiled, and TCRdb retains in-frame clones only, with some absent. The sample lists around 140,000 clones, around 80% occurring once. Sequenced sample: peripheral blood. These receptor sequences come from a human donor with acute or convalescent COVID-19. The donor label of this sample is uncertain. CDR3s include the opening cysteine and the closing phenylalanine or tryptophan. A D gene is named only where the DNA matches it firmly. Clone size is given for some rows only: seen once, a few or many times, or a class if the clone is expanded.

j_call: TRBJ1-5
d_call: TRBD1
clone_size: .
v_call: TRBV19
cdr3_nt: TGTGCCAGTAGTTCTCGGACAGGGTTACAGCCCCAGCATTTT
cdr3_aa: CASSSRTGLQPQHF

j_call: TRBJ2-5
d_call: TRBD2
clone_size: once
v_call: TRBV19
cdr3_nt: TGTGCCAGTACCCCATCGGGGGGAGGGTACCAAGAGACCCAGTACTTC
cdr3_aa: CASTPSGGGYQETQYF

j_call: TRBJ1-5
d_call: .
clone_size: .
v_call: TRBV5-1
cdr3_nt: TGCGCCAGCAGCTTGGACAGGACCAATCAGCCCCAGCATTTT
cdr3_aa: CASSLDRTNQPQHF

j_call: TRBJ1-6
d_call: TRBD1
clone_size: .
v_call: TRBV5-1
cdr3_nt: TGCGCCAGCAGCTTGGGACAGGGCGTCTCACCCCTCCACTTT
cdr3_aa: CASSLGQGVSPLHF

j_call: TRBJ2-3
d_call: .
clone_size: .
v_call: TRBV6-1
cdr3_nt: TGTGCCAGCAGTGAGAGTCGGGATAGCGGTAATACGCAGTATTTT
cdr3_aa: CASSESRDSGNTQYF

j_call: TRBJ2-7
d_call: TRBD2
clone_size: .
v_call: TRBV5-1
cdr3_nt: TGCGCCAGCAGCTTGACGTCTAGCGGGGTTAGCTCCTACGAGCAGTACTTC
cdr3_aa: CASSLTSSGVSSYEQYF

j_call: TRBJ2-7
d_call: .
clone_size: .
v_call: TRBV2
cdr3_nt: TGTGCCAGCAGTTCCGGGGACTTTTACGAGCAGTACTTC
cdr3_aa: CASSSGDFYEQYF

j_call: TRBJ2-3
d_call: .
clone_size: .
v_call: TRBV19
cdr3_nt: TGTGCCAGTAGTTCACAGGGTTCCGACAAAGATACGCAGTATTTT
cdr3_aa: CASSSQGSDKDTQYF

j_call: TRBJ1-1
d_call: TRBD1
clone_size: once
v_call: TRBV19
cdr3_nt: TGTGCCAGTAGTAAACAGGGGGTAGGAACTGAAGCTTTCTTT
cdr3_aa: CASSKQGVGTEAFF

j_call: TRBJ1-1
d_call: .
clone_size: .
v_call: TRBV5-1
cdr3_nt: TGCGCCAGCAGCTTCCTCCTGAACACTGAAGCTTTCTTT
cdr3_aa: CASSFLLNTEAFF

j_call: TRBJ2-7
d_call: .
clone_size: .
v_call: TRBV6-4
cdr3_nt: TGTGCCAGCAGGGCCTCCTACGAGCAGTACTTC
cdr3_aa: CASRASYEQYF

j_call: TRBJ1-2
d_call: .
clone_size: .
v_call: TRBV19
cdr3_nt: TGTGCCAGTAGTCCCCAGCATCAGGGGAATGGCTACACCTTC
cdr3_aa: CASSPQHQGNGYTF

j_call: TRBJ1-1
d_call: .
clone_size: .
v_call: TRBV5-8
cdr3_nt: TGTGCCAGCAGCTACTACACTGAAGCTTTCTTT
cdr3_aa: CASSYYTEAFF

j_call: TRBJ1-2
d_call: .
clone_size: .
v_call: TRBV3-1/TRBV3-2
cdr3_nt: TGTGCCAGCAGCCCCTTAAAACTCGGCTATGGCTACACCTTC
cdr3_aa: CASSPLKLGYGYTF

j_call: TRBJ1-5
d_call: .
clone_size: .
v_call: TRBV5-5
cdr3_nt: TGTGCCAGCAGCTTGGCGGGGAGCGGGGGTCAGCCCCAGCATTTT
cdr3_aa: CASSLAGSGGQPQHF

j_call: TRBJ2-7
d_call: .
clone_size: few
v_call: TRBV7-8
cdr3_nt: TGTGCCAGCAGCCGGTGGGGGCGTTACGAGCAGTACTTC
cdr3_aa: CASSRWGRYEQYF

j_call: TRBJ1-5
d_call: .
clone_size: .
v_call: TRBV30
cdr3_nt: TGTGCCTGGAGTGTAGGAGGGTACGGTCAGCCCCAGCATTTT
cdr3_aa: CAWSVGGYGQPQHF

j_call: TRBJ1-6
d_call: .
clone_size: .
v_call: TRBV25-1
cdr3_nt: TGTGCCAGCAGTGACCCAGACACAGGGATCTATAATTCACCCCTCCACTTT
cdr3_aa: CASSDPDTGIYNSPLHF

j_call: TRBJ1-4
d_call: .
clone_size: .
v_call: TRBV5-1
cdr3_nt: TGCGCCAGCAGTCCCACTGCAACTAATGAAAAACTGTTTTTT
cdr3_aa: CASSPTATNEKLFF

j_call: TRBJ2-7
d_call: .
clone_size: .
v_call: TRBV5-6
cdr3_nt: TGTGCCAGCAGCTTGGTTGGTTCACTAGCCTACGAGCAGTACTTC
cdr3_aa: CASSLVGSLAYEQYF

j_call: TRBJ1-2
d_call: .
clone_size: once
v_call: TRBV5-1
cdr3_nt: TGCGCCAGCAGCTCCGACAACCGGAATGGCTACACCTTC
cdr3_aa: CASSSDNRNGYTF

j_call: TRBJ1-6
d_call: .
clone_size: .
v_call: TRBV6-5
cdr3_nt: TGTGCCAGCAGCTCCGGGCCGCCAGGGTCACCCCTCCACTTT
cdr3_aa: CASSSGPPGSPLHF

j_call: TRBJ2-3
d_call: .
clone_size: .
v_call: TRBV5-6
cdr3_nt: TGTGCCAGCAGCTTGGGACTTACTTACACAGATACGCAGTATTTT
cdr3_aa: CASSLGLTYTDTQYF

j_call: TRBJ2-5
d_call: .
clone_size: .
v_call: TRBV7-2
cdr3_nt: TGTGCCAGCAGCCAAAACGGCGGGGCACAGTACTTC
cdr3_aa: CASSQNGGAQYF

j_call: TRBJ1-1
d_call: .
clone_size: .
v_call: TRBV5-5
cdr3_nt: TGTGCCAGCAGCAGAGACCGGGACACTGAAGCTTTCTTT
cdr3_aa: CASSRDRDTEAFF

j_call: TRBJ2-2
d_call: TRBD1
clone_size: .
v_call: TRBV10-1
cdr3_nt: TGCGCCAGCAGTGAGTCGGGGGACAGCCAGAACACCGGGGAGCTGTTTTTT
cdr3_aa: CASSESGDSQNTGELFF

j_call: TRBJ2-3
d_call: TRBD2
clone_size: .
v_call: TRBV5-1
cdr3_nt: TGCGCCAGCAACCAGGGACTAGCGGGCACAGATACGCAGTATTTT
cdr3_aa: CASNQGLAGTDTQYF

j_call: TRBJ2-3
d_call: TRBD1
clone_size: .
v_call: TRBV7-2
cdr3_nt: TGTGCCAGCAGCTTAGAACAGGGGCGTACGCAGTATTTT
cdr3_aa: CASSLEQGRTQYF

j_call: TRBJ1-1
d_call: TRBD1
clone_size: .
v_call: TRBV6-1
cdr3_nt: TGTGCCAGCAGTGAAGTCCTGGACAGGGTTCCTGAAGCTTTCTTT
cdr3_aa: CASSEVLDRVPEAFF

j_call: TRBJ1-5
d_call: TRBD1
clone_size: .
v_call: TRBV19
cdr3_nt: TGTGCCAGTAGCGATACCGACAGGGGGCCAGTTAGCAATCAGCCCCAGCATTTT
cdr3_aa: CASSDTDRGPVSNQPQHF

j_call: TRBJ2-5
d_call: TRBD2
clone_size: .
v_call: TRBV5-4
cdr3_nt: TGTGCCAGCAGCTCACCGGGACTAGCACAAGAGACCCAGTACTTC
cdr3_aa: CASSSPGLAQETQYF

j_call: TRBJ2-7
d_call: TRBD2
clone_size: .
v_call: TRBV3-1/TRBV3-2
cdr3_nt: TGTGCCAGCAGCCCTGGGTCAGCGGGGGACCTTGGCGAGCAGTACTTC
cdr3_aa: CASSPGSAGDLGEQYF

j_call: TRBJ1-5
d_call: .
clone_size: .
v_call: TRBV19
cdr3_nt: TGTGCCAGCAAGGAACAGGGCTCCTATAGCAATCAGCCCCAGCATTTT
cdr3_aa: CASKEQGSYSNQPQHF

j_call: TRBJ1-3
d_call: .
clone_size: .
v_call: TRBV29-1
cdr3_nt: TGCAGCGTTGTGACAGGCGGAAACACCATATATTTT
cdr3_aa: CSVVTGGNTIYF

j_call: TRBJ1-2
d_call: TRBD1
clone_size: .
v_call: TRBV7-9
cdr3_nt: TGTGCCAGCAGCATCACAGGGGGCAAGGGTGGCTACACCTTC
cdr3_aa: CASSITGGKGGYTF

j_call: TRBJ1-2
d_call: .
clone_size: .
v_call: TRBV6-5
cdr3_nt: TGTGCCAGCAGTAGAAACACCCTCTATGGCTACACCTTC
cdr3_aa: CASSRNTLYGYTF

j_call: TRBJ1-5
d_call: TRBD1
clone_size: once
v_call: TRBV6-6
cdr3_nt: TGTGCCAGCAGGGCCAGTGACAGGGGTAATCAGCCCCAGCATTTT
cdr3_aa: CASRASDRGNQPQHF

j_call: TRBJ2-7
d_call: .
clone_size: .
v_call: TRBV21-1
cdr3_nt: TGTGCCAGCAGCAAAGCCGGGACTTTACGGACTTACGAGCAGTACTTC
cdr3_aa: CASSKAGTLRTYEQYF

j_call: TRBJ2-1
d_call: .
clone_size: .
v_call: TRBV6-5
cdr3_nt: .
cdr3_aa: CASFGPGQGLNEQFF

j_call: TRBJ2-2
d_call: TRBD1
clone_size: .
v_call: TRBV11-2
cdr3_nt: TGTGCCAGCAGCTTCCCGTCGACAGGGCACACCGGGGAGCTGTTTTTT
cdr3_aa: CASSFPSTGHTGELFF

j_call: TRBJ1-3
d_call: .
clone_size: .
v_call: TRBV29-1
cdr3_nt: TGCAGCGTTGTCGAGCACTCTGGAAACACCATATATTTT
cdr3_aa: CSVVEHSGNTIYF

j_call: TRBJ2-5
d_call: TRBD2
clone_size: .
v_call: TRBV7-2
cdr3_nt: TGTGCCAGCAGTCAAAAGGGACTAGATGGAGAGACCCAGTACTTC
cdr3_aa: CASSQKGLDGETQYF

j_call: TRBJ2-1
d_call: .
clone_size: .
v_call: TRBV28
cdr3_nt: TGTGCCAGCAGTTTATCGGGGCGGGGCAATGAGCAGTTCTTC
cdr3_aa: CASSLSGRGNEQFF

j_call: TRBJ1-4
d_call: .
clone_size: .
v_call: TRBV30
cdr3_nt: TGTGCCTGGAGTTACCCGACAGTAACTAATGAAAAACTGTTTTTT
cdr3_aa: CAWSYPTVTNEKLFF

j_call: TRBJ2-7
d_call: .
clone_size: few
v_call: TRBV4-1
cdr3_nt: TGCGCCAGCAGCCGGGACAACTCCTACGAGCAGTACTTC
cdr3_aa: CASSRDNSYEQYF

j_call: TRBJ2-7
d_call: TRBD1
clone_size: .
v_call: TRBV28
cdr3_nt: TGTGCCAGCAGGGAGACAGGGCCTAACGAGCAGTACTTC
cdr3_aa: CASRETGPNEQYF

j_call: TRBJ1-6
d_call: .
clone_size: .
v_call: TRBV27
cdr3_nt: TGTGCCAGCAGGTTACAGGGCCCTTATAATTCACCCCTCCACTTT
cdr3_aa: CASRLQGPYNSPLHF

j_call: TRBJ2-1
d_call: .
clone_size: .
v_call: TRBV11-3
cdr3_nt: TGTGCCAGCAGCTTGGCGGGATACAATGAGCAGTTCTTC
cdr3_aa: CASSLAGYNEQFF

j_call: TRBJ1-1
d_call: .
clone_size: .
v_call: TRBV18
cdr3_nt: TGTGCCAGCTCACCAGCACAGGGCATGAACACTGAAGCTTTCTTT
cdr3_aa: CASSPAQGMNTEAFF

j_call: TRBJ1-2
d_call: .
clone_size: .
v_call: TRBV6-1
cdr3_nt: TGTGCCAGCAGTGAAGCGATGCGGCAGAACTATGGCTACACCTTC
cdr3_aa: CASSEAMRQNYGYTF

j_call: TRBJ1-1
d_call: .
clone_size: .
v_call: TRBV2
cdr3_nt: TGTGCCAGCAGGAGAGGTTCAGGGGACATGAACACTGAAGCTTTCTTT
cdr3_aa: CASRRGSGDMNTEAFF

j_call: TRBJ2-1
d_call: TRBD2
clone_size: .
v_call: TRBV12-5
cdr3_nt: TGTGCTAGTGGTTTGGTACTAGGCGGGGGGGTTGTATCCTACAATGAGCAGTTCTTC
cdr3_aa: CASGLVLGGGVVSYNEQFF

j_call: TRBJ1-2
d_call: .
clone_size: few
v_call: TRBV10-3
cdr3_nt: TGTGCCATCAGTGAGTCCGCGAGGGGCTACACCTTC
cdr3_aa: CAISESARGYTF

j_call: TRBJ2-5
d_call: TRBD1
clone_size: .
v_call: TRBV25-1
cdr3_nt: TGTGCCAGCGGCGACAGGGGGCGCGGAGAGACCCAGTACTTC
cdr3_aa: CASGDRGRGETQYF

j_call: TRBJ2-7
d_call: .
clone_size: .
v_call: TRBV5-1
cdr3_nt: TGCGCCAGCAGTCTGACGGGGGCCTACGAGCAGTACTTC
cdr3_aa: CASSLTGAYEQYF